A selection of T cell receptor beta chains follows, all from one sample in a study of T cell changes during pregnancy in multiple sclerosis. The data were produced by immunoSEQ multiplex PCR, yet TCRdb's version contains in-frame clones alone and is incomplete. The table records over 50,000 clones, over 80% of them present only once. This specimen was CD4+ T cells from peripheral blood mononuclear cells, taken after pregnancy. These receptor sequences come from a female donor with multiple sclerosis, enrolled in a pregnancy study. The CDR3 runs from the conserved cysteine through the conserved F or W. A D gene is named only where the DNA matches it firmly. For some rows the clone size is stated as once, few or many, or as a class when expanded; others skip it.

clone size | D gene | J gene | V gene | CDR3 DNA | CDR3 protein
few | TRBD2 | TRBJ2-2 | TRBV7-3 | TGTGCCAGCAGCCTAACTAGCGGGGTTAACACCGGGGAGCTGTTTTTT | CASSLTSGVNTGELFF
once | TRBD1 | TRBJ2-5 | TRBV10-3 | TGTGCCATCAGTGAGTCGAGACAGGGCGAGACCCAGTACTTC | CAISESRQGETQYF
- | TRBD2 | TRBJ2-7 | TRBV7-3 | TGTGCCAGCAGCCGTGGGACTAGCGGGCTCTACGAGCAGTACTTC | CASSRGTSGLYEQYF
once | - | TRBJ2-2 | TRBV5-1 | TGCGCCAGCAGGTCGGGACTGGAAAACACCGGGGAGCTGTTTTTT | CASRSGLENTGELFF
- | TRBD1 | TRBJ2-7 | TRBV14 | TGTGCCAGCAGCCTGGACAGGAACCCCTACGAGCAGTACTTC | CASSLDRNPYEQYF
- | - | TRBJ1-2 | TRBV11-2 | TGTGCCAGCAGCTTATTCGGGGGACTCTATGGCTACACCTTC | CASSLFGGLYGYTF
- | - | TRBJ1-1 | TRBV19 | TGTGCCAGTAGTATGCGATCCACTGAAGCTTTCTTT | CASSMRSTEAFF
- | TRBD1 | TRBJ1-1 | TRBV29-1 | TGCAGCGCTACGGGACAGGCGAACACTGAAGCTTTCTTT | CSATGQANTEAFF
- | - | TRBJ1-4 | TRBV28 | TGTGCCAGCAGCGCCGACAGGACAAGATATGAAAAACTGTTTTTT | CASSADRTRYEKLFF
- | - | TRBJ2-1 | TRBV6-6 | TGTGCCAGCAGTTACATAGCGGCGAGCTCCTACAATGAGCAGTTCTTC | CASSYIAASSYNEQFF
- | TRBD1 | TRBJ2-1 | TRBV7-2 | TGTGCCAGCAGCTTCAGGACAGGGGGCAGGAATGAGCAGTTCTTC | CASSFRTGGRNEQFF
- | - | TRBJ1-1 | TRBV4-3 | TGCGCCAGCAGCCAACAGCCCAGGCAGGGGAAAGCTTTCTTT | CASSQQPRQGKAFF
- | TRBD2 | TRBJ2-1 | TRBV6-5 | TGTGCCAGCAGAAATAGCGGGCTTAAAAGTAATGAGCAGTTCTTC | CASRNSGLKSNEQFF
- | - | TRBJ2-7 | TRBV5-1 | TGCGCCAGCAGCTTGGCTCGCTCCTACGAGCAGTACTTC | CASSLARSYEQYF
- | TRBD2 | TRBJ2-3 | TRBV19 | TGTGCCAGTAGTAAGACTAGCGGGAGGTTCACAGATACGCAGTATTTT | CASSKTSGRFTDTQYF
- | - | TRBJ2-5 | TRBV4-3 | TGCGCCAGCAGCAAGGGACTCGCCAAGGTGGAGACCCAGTACTTC | CASSKGLAKVETQYF
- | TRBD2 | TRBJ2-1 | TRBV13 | TGTGCCAGCAGCTCCTTAGCGGGAGGCGTCCCCCCCTACAATGAGCAGTTCTTC | CASSSLAGGVPPYNEQFF
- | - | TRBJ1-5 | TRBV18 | TGTGCCAGCTCCTTGGCCAGGGATAATAGGGCCCAGCATTTT | CASSLARDNRAQHF
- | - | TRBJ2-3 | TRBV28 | TGTGCCAGCAGTTTAATGGGGGCCACAGATACGCAGTATTTT | CASSLMGATDTQYF
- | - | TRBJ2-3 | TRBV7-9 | TGTGCCAGCAGCCTCGGGGGATCCTTGGGCACAGATACGCAGTATTTT | CASSLGGSLGTDTQYF
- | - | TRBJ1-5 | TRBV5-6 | TGTGCCAGCAGCTTGCTGGGGGGGGATCAGCCCCAGCATTTT | CASSLLGGDQPQHF
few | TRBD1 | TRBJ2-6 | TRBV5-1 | TGCGCCAGCAGCTTGGACGGGACAGGAAACTCTGGGGCCAACGTCCTGACTTTC | CASSLDGTGNSGANVLTF
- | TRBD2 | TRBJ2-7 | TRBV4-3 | TGCGCCAGCAGCCAACGGGGGGGCGAGCAGTACTTC | CASSQRGGEQYF
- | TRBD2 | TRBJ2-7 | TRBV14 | TGTGCCAGCAGCCCGGGACTAGCGGGAGCTTACGAGCAGTACTTC | CASSPGLAGAYEQYF
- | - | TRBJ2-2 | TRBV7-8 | TGTGCCAGCAGCTTCCCCCGGACAGAATTAGCGGGCGCGAACACCGGGGAGCTGTTTTTT | CASSFPRTELAGANTGELFF